The 28 T cell receptor beta chains given below trace back to one sample, sequenced in a study of neoadjuvant nivolumab and ipilimumab in lung cancer. Repertoires were generated with immunoSEQ multiplex PCR, while TCRdb's copy carries only in-frame clones and drops some. The sample comprises tens of thousands of clones, around nine tenths of which are singletons, and approximately 4.6% rests with the top ten. The sequenced sample was peripheral blood, obtained after neoadjuvant nivolumab, alone or with ipilimumab, at or shortly before surgery. The receptors derive from an adult with non-small cell lung cancer.

The chain couples TRBV15 to TRBJ1-1; D call uncertain. CDR3 length equals 14 residues. Germline assignment: CDR1 LNHNV and CDR2 YYDKDF (reference sequence). V was shortened by 2 bases and J by 1 base, with 8 bases between the two germline ends. The CDR3 bases are TGTGCCACCAGCAGACCCGATCCGAACACTGAAGCTTTCTTT. It translates to CATSRPDPNTEAFF.

This chain connects TRBV5-5 to TRBJ2-3, with 10 bases lining up with TRBD2. The germline gives CDR1 SGHKS, CDR2 YYEKEE (reference sequence). V gave up 0 bases and J gave up 0 bases; unmatched junction bases: 4. The CDR3 has 17 amino acids. CDR3: CASSLASGGPSTDTQYF. The CDR3 coding sequence is TGTGCCAGCAGCTTGGCTAGCGGGGGCCCCAGCACAGATACGCAGTATTTT.

In its sample, this clone was seen once. This rearrangement joins TRBV5-1 to TRBJ1-1; D ambiguous. CDR1 SGHRS and CDR2 YFSETQ come from the germline V gene. This CDR3 region has 14 residues. Trimming shortened V by 1 base and J by 6 bases, and 13 bases separated the two germline ends. CDR3 in DNA: TGCGCCAGCAGCTTGATTTTGTGGCAGGCTGAAGCTTTCTTT. It encodes CASSLILWQAEAFF.

This clone has only a few counts. V gene TRBV10-3 combines with J gene TRBJ1-2, with D maybe TRBD1 (6 bases). V lost 8 bases and J 4 bases, leaving 8 bases between the germline ends. CDR1 is ENHRY, CDR2 SYGVKD, per germline. The CDR3 extends over 11 amino acids. This CDR3 reads CAIGGGYGYTF. The CDR3, as DNA: TGTGCCATCGGGGGCGGCTATGGCTACACCTTC.

This clone was seen just once. The chain has TRBV9 and TRBJ1-2, with D possibly being TRBD1 (5 bases). V was trimmed by 3 bases and J by 6 bases, leaving 9 bases between them. Germline assignment: CDR1 SGDLS and CDR2 YYNGEE. The CDR3 extends over 12 amino acids. The CDR3 DNA is TGTGCCAGCAGCGGAGGAGGGGATGGCTACACCTTC. Encoded protein: CASSGGGDGYTF.

The chain employs TRBV20-1 and TRBJ1-1; the D gene is possibly TRBD1 (6 bases). This CDR3 has 11 residues. With 6 bases removed from V and 6 bases from J, the gap between germline ends came to 11 bases. CDR1 and CDR2 (germline): DFQATT, SNEGSKA (reference sequence). The CDR3 is CSAPRQAEAFF. CDR3 bases: TGCAGTGCGCCTCGACAGGCTGAAGCTTTCTTT.

The chain carries TRBV2 and TRBJ1-2; TRBD1 aligns across 7 bases. CDR1 and CDR2 (germline): SNHLY, FYNNEI. Germline trimming cut 8 bases from V and 4 bases from J; bases unmatched to any gene: 1. This CDR3 comprises 11 residues. CDR3 protein: CASGDSYGYTF. For the CDR3, the DNA is TGTGCCAGCGGGGACAGCTATGGCTACACCTTC. Using reference TRBV2 and TRBJ1-2 for the parts outside the CDR3, the full variable domain is EPEVTQTPSHQVTQMGQEVILRCVPISNHLYFYWYRQILGQKVEFLVSFYNNEISEKSEIFDDQFSVERPDGSNFTLKIRSTKLEDSAMYFCASGDSYGYTFGSGTRLTVV.

The rearrangement joins TRBV7-3 to TRBJ2-7; D is undetermined. Between the trimmed V and J ends, which lost 0 bases and 5 bases, there was a span of 11 bases. CDR1 and CDR2 (germline): SGHTA, FQGTGA. The CDR3 consists of 14 residues. The CDR3 bases are TGTGCCAGCAGCTTAACAGGTGTAGGGAACGAGCAGTACTTC. It specifies CASSLTGVGNEQYF.

The chain is built from TRBV6-1 and TRBJ1-5, with a weak D call TRBD1 (6 bases). Between the trimmed V and J ends, which lost 4 bases and 3 bases, there was a span of 10 bases. The CDR3 runs 14 residues. Germline lookup yields CDR1 MNHNS and CDR2 SASEGT. CDR3 bases: TGTGCCAGCAGTGCAACAGGGTTCAATCAGCCCCAGCATTTT. Protein sequence: CASSATGFNQPQHF.

V and J are TRBV5-6 and TRBJ2-3; 8 nucleotides match TRBD1. J gave up 3 bases and V 3 bases, and 9 bases lay outside the gene matches. The CDR3 has 16 amino acids. Germline-derived CDR1 and CDR2 are SGHDT and YYEEEE. CDR3: CASSSDRGFVTDTQYF. CDR3 coding DNA: TGTGCCAGCAGCTCCGACAGGGGTTTTGTGACAGATACGCAGTATTTT. Together with reference TRBV5-6 and TRBJ2-3, the CDR3 gives the full variable domain: DAGVTQSPTHLIKTRGQQVTLRCSPKSGHDTVSWYQQALGQGPQFIFQYYEEEERQRGNFPDRFSGHQFPNYSSELNVNALLLGDSALYLCASSSDRGFVTDTQYFGPGTRLTVL.

The gene calls are TRBV18 and TRBJ2-3, with D tentatively TRBD2 (5 bases). The CDR3 sequence is 13 residues long. Germline CDR1 KGHSH, CDR2 LQKENI. Between the trimmed V and J ends, which lost 6 bases and 2 bases, there was a span of 9 bases. The CDR3 region has the DNA TGTGCCAGCTCTGCGGGTTTCACAGATACGCAGTATTTT. It specifies CASSAGFTDTQYF.

The chain recombines TRBV7-7 with TRBJ2-3; unclear D gene. V gave up 2 bases and J gave up 0 bases, with 6 bases separating them. CDR3 size: 14 residues. Germline V gene sequence: CDR1 SSHAT, CDR2 FNYEAQ (reference sequence). The CDR3 region is CASSLSLSTDTQYF. The CDR3 nucleotides are TGTGCCAGCAGCTTAAGCCTTAGCACAGATACGCAGTATTTT.

V and J are TRBV6-1 and TRBJ1-2; the match to TRBD1 covers 7 bases. Germline CDR1 and CDR2: MNHNS and SASEGT. V shed 2 bases, J shed 4 bases, and the junction held 7 bases outside the gene matches. The CDR3 is made up of 15 amino acids. The CDR3 DNA sequence: TGTGCCAGCAGTGAAAAGGGGGCGTCGGTCTATGGCTACACCTTC. Encoded protein: CASSEKGASVYGYTF.

The chain employs TRBV2 and TRBJ1-2; D is uncertain. V lost 6 bases, J lost 4 bases, and 15 bases lay in between. Per the germline V gene, CDR1 is SNHLY and CDR2 is FYNNEI. This CDR3 has 14 residues. The CDR3 nucleotides read TGTGCCAGCAGGTATGGGAAGTATACCTATGGCTACACCTTC. Encoded protein: CASRYGKYTYGYTF.

The V gene is TRBV11-2, the J gene TRBJ2-1, with D maybe TRBD2 (5 bases). The CDR3 contains 16 residues. With 5 bases removed from V and 5 bases from J, the gap between germline ends came to 19 bases. Germline CDR1 and CDR2: SGHAT and FQNNGV. The CDR3 DNA reads TGTGCCAGCAGCGCGCTCGGGTGGAGGAACCACAATGAGCAGTTCTTC. This sequence encodes CASSALGWRNHNEQFF.

The V gene is TRBV4-3, the J gene TRBJ2-7, with D perhaps matching TRBD1 (6 bases). The CDR3 is 16 residues long. Germline-derived CDR1 and CDR2 are LGHNA and YSLEER. V lost 5 bases and J lost 5, with 22 bases in between. The CDR3 DNA reads TGCGCCAGCAGCGCCCGACAAGGGGGTTTCGAGAACGAGCAGTACTTC. Amino acids: CASSARQGGFENEQYF.

This CDR3 is CASSGVLANYGYTF. For the CDR3, the DNA is TGTGCCAGCAGCGGGGTTCTCGCTAACTATGGCTACACCTTC. The chain has TRBV6-5 and TRBJ1-2, with no clear D. The CDR3 sequence is 14 residues long. Trimming left V 6 bases short and J 0 bases short, with 11 bases between. CDR1 and CDR2 (germline): MNHEY, SVGAGI.

J is TRBJ1-2 and V is TRBV5-4; no firm D call. Germline CDR1 is SGHNT and CDR2 is YYREEE (reference sequence). This CDR3 has 11 amino acids. V was trimmed by 0 bases and J by 7 bases, leaving 4 bases between them. The CDR3 spells CASSLASGYTF. The DNA for the CDR3 is TGTGCCAGCAGCTTGGCCTCTGGCTACACCTTC.

The genes are TRBV5-4 and TRBJ2-3; D gene unclear. V lost 4 bases and J lost 3, with 6 bases in between. This CDR3 has 12 residues. Germline CDR1 SGHNT, CDR2 YYREEE (reference sequence). The DNA of the CDR3 is TGTGCCAGCAGCGGATATACAGATACGCAGTATTTT. Its protein is CASSGYTDTQYF.

This rearrangement joins TRBV18 to TRBJ2-7; D gene unclear. The CDR3 loop spans 14 amino acids. The V end was cut by 0 bases, the J end by 6 bases, with 12 bases between. Germline V gene data show CDR1 as KGHSH and CDR2 as LQKENI. This CDR3 reads CASSPPVSGLEQYF. For the CDR3, the DNA is TGTGCCAGCTCACCACCGGTATCAGGTCTCGAGCAGTACTTC.

The V call is TRBV10-3, the J call TRBJ2-3; TRBD1 might be the D (9 bases). Germline-derived CDR1 and CDR2 are ENHRY and SYGVKD. The CDR3 loop spans 17 amino acids. V lost 1 base and J lost 1, with 15 bases in between. The DNA of the CDR3 is TGTGCCATCAGTGAGTTAGCGGGACAGGGCCGCACAGATACGCAGTATTTT. Residues: CAISELAGQGRTDTQYF.

This clone was counted once. This chain connects TRBV5-1 to TRBJ2-5; tentative D call: TRBD2 (5 bases). Germline CDR1 SGHRS, CDR2 YFSETQ. This CDR3 spans 14 amino acids. Trimming pared 0 bases from V and 3 bases from J, leaving 9 bases between. In DNA, the CDR3 is TGCGCCAGCAGCTTGGGAGGGTTTGAAGAGACCCAGTACTTC. It specifies CASSLGGFEETQYF.

The chain couples TRBV5-6 to TRBJ2-5, with D perhaps given as TRBD1 or TRBD2 (5 bases each). The V end lost 4 bases, the J end lost 5 bases, and 15 bases lay between the germline ends. CDR1 is SGHDT and CDR2 is YYEEEE in the germline V gene. The CDR3 loop spans 14 amino acids. The CDR3 DNA sequence: TGTGCCAGCAGCCCCTGGGACCGGCGGGAGACCCAGTACTTC. Protein product: CASSPWDRRETQYF.

The DNA for the CDR3 is TGCGCCAGCAGCTTGGACAGGGTTAGTTCCTACAATGAGCAGTTCTTC. As protein: CASSLDRVSSYNEQFF. V usage is TRBV5-1 and J usage is TRBJ2-1; tentative D call: TRBD1 (6 bases). Germline CDR1 reads SGHRS; CDR2 reads YFSETQ. Trimming took off 0 bases at V and 1 base at J, with 11 bases between the two ends. The CDR3 totals 16 residues.

This clone appeared a single time. This rearrangement joins TRBV5-5 to TRBJ1-2; perhaps TRBD1 as D (6 bases). CDR3 size: 15 residues. Trimming stripped 2 bases from V and 4 bases from J, with 15 bases between. Germline V lookup: CDR1 SGHKS, CDR2 YYEKEE (reference sequence). CDR3 sequence: CASSLGGIGTYGYTF. In DNA, the CDR3 is TGTGCCAGCAGCTTAGGGGGTATAGGGACCTATGGCTACACCTTC.

The V call is TRBV18, the J call TRBJ2-3, with D possibly called TRBD1 or TRBD2 (5 bases each). The CDR3 has 18 amino acids. Germline CDR1 is KGHSH and CDR2 is LQKENI. V dropped 3 bases and J dropped 0 bases, with 19 bases sitting between them. The CDR3 loop is CASSPPRGRDPSTDTQYF. The CDR3 DNA follows: TGTGCCAGCTCACCGCCCCGGGGCAGAGACCCTAGCACAGATACGCAGTATTTT. Using reference TRBV18 and TRBJ2-3 for the parts outside the CDR3, the full variable domain is NAGVMQNPRHLVRRRGQEARLRCSPMKGHSHVYWYRQLPEEGLKFMVYLQKENIIDESGMPKERFSAEFPKEGPSILRIQQVVRGDSAAYFCASSPPRGRDPSTDTQYFGPGTRLTVL.

This chain connects TRBV10-1 to TRBJ2-2; weak D call: TRBD1 (6 bases). Germline V CDR1 and CDR2: WNHNN, SYGVQD (reference sequence). The CDR3 is 14 residues long. V lost 6 bases and J 3 bases, leaving 11 bases between the germline ends. In DNA, the CDR3 is TGCGCCAGCAGCCGGGACACCTACACCGGGGAGCTGTTTTTT. Translating it yields CASSRDTYTGELFF.

The chain combines TRBV10-3 with TRBJ1-2; D gene uncertain. Germline loops: CDR1 ENHRY, CDR2 SYGVKD. Trimming pared 0 bases from V and 5 bases from J, leaving 10 bases between. This CDR3 has 14 residues. In nucleotides, the CDR3 is TGTGCCATCAGTGAGTCAAGAACGTTATATGGCTACACCTTC. Its protein is CAISESRTLYGYTF.